This T cell receptor beta chain was profiled in a study of blood T cell repertoires in COVID-19. This CDR3 contains 14 residues. V dropped 6 bases and J dropped 1 base, with 12 bases sitting between them. Germline V gene lookup returns CDR1 ENHRY and CDR2 SYGVKD. The data were produced by immunoSEQ multiplex PCR, yet TCRdb's version contains in-frame clones alone and is incomplete. The table includes about 380,000 clones, around 87% detected once. V is TRBV10-3 and J is TRBJ1-2, with D tentatively TRBD1 (5 bases). Sequenced: PBMCs or T cells enriched from blood (not recorded which). This sequence was found in a man aged 25-45 years who had recovered from COVID-19. CDR3 bases: TGTGCCATCAGCAACCCGGGGGATAACTATGGCTACACCTTC. Its protein is CAISNPGDNYGYTF.